This entry concerns a single T cell receptor beta chain. There are a few counts of this clonotype. Its antigen is still unknown. No qualities accompany the bases; no much larger clone lies one base away. The sample is drawn from a study of T cells after yellow fever vaccination (dated by TCRdb to between 2019 and 2020). Regarding the complete study: The SMART-Seq v4 Ultra Low Input RNA kit was used to prepare libraries from fractions with low cell numbers. To follow T-cell clones before and after primary and booster YFV17D yellow fever vaccination, bulk TCR alpha and beta repertoires were sequenced over time. Two healthy male donors, one aged 18 to 30 and one aged 30 to 40 years, made up the cohort. Bulk PBMC replicates and cell subsets were isolated from blood drawn at multiple timepoints before and after both primary and secondary immunization.

Study-wide conclusions, independent of this receptor: Computational filtering was needed because FACS-sorted repertoires could contain abundant contaminating clonotypes from the bulk population. The study included only a couple of donors, which limits how far the findings can be generalized. Compared with the primary T-cell response, the secondary T-cell response was weaker but faster, peaking on day 5 rather than day 15. Most clones expanded after primary vaccination were re-detected after the booster (approximately 95% of CD4 and around 86% of CD8), suggesting broad memory maintenance. A small share of clonotypes occurred in both CD4 and CD8 compartments, likely arising from convergent recombination.

Deletion took 5 bases off V and 7 bases off J, with a span of 14 bases between the germline ends. The CDR3, from cysteine to phenylalanine, totals 13 residues. Kept here is only the CDR3 DNA, which spans 39 bases and is read in frame from base 1. CDR1 and CDR2, looked up from the germline V gene, are SGHTA and FQGNSA. In light of the paper, this sample's treatment or condition label describes: live attenuated yellow fever vaccine strain. At each blood-draw timepoint, two biological replicates of bulk PBMCs were collected. A standard Ficoll-Paque protocol was used to isolate PBMCs from peripheral blood. TriZol was used to extract RNA from bulk PBMCs, CD4 and CD8 fractions, and dextramer-positive and dextramer-negative fractions. TCR cDNA was synthesized by 5'RACE template switching, which introduced a universal primer site and unique molecular identifiers. Priming of cDNA synthesis was performed from both the TCR alpha and TCR beta constant segments. Library amplification involved two PCR steps, and the second step added sample barcodes and sequencing adapters. Sequencing of the libraries was done on either Illumina HiSeq 2500 (2x100 bp) or NovaSeq (2x150 bp). As for the original processing: Demultiplexing of reads and collapsing into UMI consensus sequences were performed with MIGEC, and V(D)J alignment was carried out with MiXCR. Vaccine-responding clonotypes were defined with edgeR using replicate PBMC samples, requiring FDR below 0.01 and a log2 fold change above 5 up to day 15. Bulk clonotypes were assigned CD4 or CD8 identity according to which sequenced CD4 or CD8 repertoire held them at higher abundance. TCRdb redid the processing of the public reads, applying fastp at Q25 and MiXCR, and retained in-frame beta chains. Rows with one shared CDR3 protein collapse into an entry with the most common genes and DNA. The V and J calls shown here were made by TCRdb, not taken from the authors' results. This sample is represented by around 400,000 distinct CDR3 sequences; around a tenth of them were singletons. The biggest ten clones account for less than 20% of the sample.

The sequencing here drew on PBMCs, taken on the day of the first yellow fever vaccination. The sequence joins TRBV7-2 to TRBJ1-2; the best D guess is TRBD1, with 5 bases matching. The clonotype was recovered from a man between 18 and 35 years old who received the YFV17D yellow fever vaccine. At the DNA level, the sequence is TGTGCCAGCAGCCCACGGACATTCGGTGGCTACACCTTC. Its protein reads: CASSPRTFGGYTF.